These 9 T cell receptor beta chains were sequenced from one sample in a study of siplizumab effects on memory and regulatory T cells. Profiled with immunoSEQ multiplex PCR; TCRdb holds only in-frame clones, not every one. The top ten hold about 1.8% of the sample, which has more than 95,000 clones, approximately 94% seen once. Sequencing used non-Treg CD4+ T cells sorted from blood. These receptors originate from a human donor in good health.

In its sample, this clone was seen a few times. The rearrangement links TRBV28 to TRBJ2-7; 8 bases are shared with TRBD2. The germline gives CDR1 MDHEN, CDR2 SYDVKM. The CDR3 length is 15 residues. V was clipped by 3 bases and J by 5 bases; unmatched bases: 9. The CDR3 spells CASSLSAGAHHEQYF. The CDR3 DNA reads TGTGCCAGCAGTTTGTCAGCGGGAGCGCATCACGAGCAGTACTTC.

The chain links TRBV4-2 to TRBJ1-5; 7 nucleotides line up with TRBD1. The CDR3 loop spans 15 amino acids. Germline trimming cut 3 bases from V and 2 bases from J; bases unmatched to any gene: 4. Looked up from germline, CDR1 is LGHNA and CDR2 is YNFKEQ. The CDR3 DNA sequence: TGTGCCAGCAGCCAGCAAGACAGGGGCAATCAGCCCCAGCATTTT. As protein: CASSQQDRGNQPQHF.

V is TRBV5-1 and J is TRBJ1-3, with 9 bases lining up with TRBD1. Per the germline V gene, CDR1 is SGHRS and CDR2 is YFSETQ. The CDR3 is made up of 16 amino acids. The ends lost 4 bases at V and 8 bases at J; junction bases unmatched: 13. This chain's CDR3 is CASSRTGQGGLDTIYF. The CDR3 region has the DNA TGCGCCAGCAGCCGCACGGGACAGGGTGGTCTGGACACCATATATTTT.

The table lists this clone with a count of one. V is TRBV12-5 and J is TRBJ1-2, with D possibly TRBD1 on 5 matching bases. Germline lookup yields CDR1 LGHNT and CDR2 FRNRAP. The CDR3 has 13 residues. V was clipped by 3 bases and J by 5 bases, with 10 bases between them. CDR3 DNA sequence: TGTGCTAGTGGTTTCTCCCGGGGGTATGGCTACACCTTC. The encoded protein is CASGFSRGYGYTF.

This chain joins TRBV27 and TRBJ2-7, with 9 nucleotides matching TRBD1. The CDR3 sequence is 15 residues long. V was clipped by 5 bases and J by 1 base; unmatched bases: 6. Germline V gene lookup returns CDR1 MNHEY and CDR2 SMNVEV (reference sequence). The CDR3 DNA reads TGTGCCAGCAGTAGACCGGGACAGGGTTCCTACGAGCAGTACTTC. As protein: CASSRPGQGSYEQYF.

The chain recombines TRBV27 with TRBJ1-1, with no clear D. Trimming left V 11 bases short and J 1 base short, with 17 bases between. Germline CDR1 and CDR2: MNHEY and SMNVEV (reference sequence). The CDR3 sequence is 14 residues long. This CDR3 reads CASVQRIGNTEAFF. CDR3 nucleotides: TGTGCCTCTGTCCAAAGGATTGGGAACACTGAAGCTTTCTTT.

The genes are TRBV5-8 and TRBJ2-1, with TRBD2 identical over 12 bases. Unmatched junction bases numbered 1, after V lost 4 bases and J lost 2 bases. The CDR3 contains 15 residues. Germline V gene lookup returns CDR1 SGHTS and CDR2 YDEGEE. The DNA for the CDR3 is TGTGCCAGCAGCCGGACTAGCGGGACCTACAATGAGCAGTTCTTC. It specifies CASSRTSGTYNEQFF.

This sequence joins TRBV27 and TRBJ2-3, with no clear D. Trimming cost V 2 bases and J 6 bases, with 18 bases left between them. CDR1 MNHEY and CDR2 SMNVEV come from the germline V gene (reference sequence). CDR3 length: 16 amino acids. CDR3 DNA sequence: TGTGCCAGCAGTTTAGTCCGGATTCCCTCGAGGGATACGCAGTATTTT. Translating gives CASSLVRIPSRDTQYF.

This chain joins TRBV7-6 and TRBJ2-3, with 8 bases that match TRBD2. Germline loops: CDR1 SGHVS, CDR2 FNYEAQ. V dropped 5 bases and J dropped 5; count of bases not matched to a gene: 18. CDR3 length: 18 residues. CDR3 in amino acids: CASSPAAAGARNGDTQYF. For the CDR3, the DNA is TGTGCCAGCAGCCCGGCTGCAGCGGGGGCCAGAAACGGAGATACGCAGTATTTT.